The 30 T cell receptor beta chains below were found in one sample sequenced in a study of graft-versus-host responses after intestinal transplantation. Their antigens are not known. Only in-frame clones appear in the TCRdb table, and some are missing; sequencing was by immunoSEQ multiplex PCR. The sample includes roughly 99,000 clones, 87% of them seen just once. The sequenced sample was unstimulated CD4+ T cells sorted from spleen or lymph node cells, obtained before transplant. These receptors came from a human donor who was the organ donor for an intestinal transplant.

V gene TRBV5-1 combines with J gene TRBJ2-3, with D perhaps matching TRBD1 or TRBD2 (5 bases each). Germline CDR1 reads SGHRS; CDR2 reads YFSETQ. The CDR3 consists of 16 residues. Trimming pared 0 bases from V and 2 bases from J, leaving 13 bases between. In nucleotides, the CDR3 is TGCGCCAGCAGCTTGGATTCAGGGACCCCCACAGATACGCAGTATTTT. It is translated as CASSLDSGTPTDTQYF.

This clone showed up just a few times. CDR3 DNA: TGTGCCAGCAGTTACTCGAGACTGGGTTCCCACGAGCAGTACTTC. Translation gives CASSYSRLGSHEQYF. V is TRBV6-5 and J is TRBJ2-7; D gene ambiguous. Germline V CDR1 and CDR2: MNHEY, SVGAGI. The CDR3 has 15 amino acids. The V end lost 0 bases, the J end lost 5 bases, and 14 bases lay between the germline ends.

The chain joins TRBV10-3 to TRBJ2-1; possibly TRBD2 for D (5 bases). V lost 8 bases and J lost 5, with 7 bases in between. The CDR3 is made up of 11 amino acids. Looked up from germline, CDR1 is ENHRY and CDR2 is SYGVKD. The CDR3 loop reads CAIGLHNEQFF. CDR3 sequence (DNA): TGTGCCATCGGACTGCACAATGAGCAGTTCTTC.

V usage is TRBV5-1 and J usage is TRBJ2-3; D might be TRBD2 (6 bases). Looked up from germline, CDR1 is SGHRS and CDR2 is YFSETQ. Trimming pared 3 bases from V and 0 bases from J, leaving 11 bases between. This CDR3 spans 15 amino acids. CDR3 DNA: TGCGCCAGCAGCTCCGGGCGGGGAAGCACAGATACGCAGTATTTT. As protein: CASSSGRGSTDTQYF. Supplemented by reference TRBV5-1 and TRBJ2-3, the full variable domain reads KAGVTQTPRYLIKTRGQQVTLSCSPISGHRSVSWYQQTPGQGLQFLFEYFSETQRNKGNFPGRFSGRQFSNSRSEMNVSTLELGDSALYLCASSSGRGSTDTQYFGPGTRLTVL.

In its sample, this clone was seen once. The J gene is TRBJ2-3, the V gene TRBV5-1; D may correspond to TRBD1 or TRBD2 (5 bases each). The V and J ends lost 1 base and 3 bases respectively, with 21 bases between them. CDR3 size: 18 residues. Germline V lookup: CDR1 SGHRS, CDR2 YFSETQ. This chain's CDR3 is CASSLSLVPAGTTDTQYF. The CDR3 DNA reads TGCGCCAGCAGCTTGTCGTTGGTACCAGCCGGGACGACAGATACGCAGTATTTT.

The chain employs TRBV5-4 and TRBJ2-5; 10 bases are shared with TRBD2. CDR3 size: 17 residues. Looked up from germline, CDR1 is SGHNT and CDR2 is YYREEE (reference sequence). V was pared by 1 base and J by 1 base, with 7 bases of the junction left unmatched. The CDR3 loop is CASSLILLAGVQETQYF. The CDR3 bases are TGTGCCAGCAGCTTGATTTTGCTAGCGGGAGTCCAAGAGACCCAGTACTTC. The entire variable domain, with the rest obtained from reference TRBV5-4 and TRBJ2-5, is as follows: ETGVTQSPTHLIKTRGQQVTLRCSSQSGHNTVSWYQQALGQGPQFIFQYYREEENGRGNFPPRFSGLQFPNYSSELNVNALELDDSALYLCASSLILLAGVQETQYFGPGTRLLVL.

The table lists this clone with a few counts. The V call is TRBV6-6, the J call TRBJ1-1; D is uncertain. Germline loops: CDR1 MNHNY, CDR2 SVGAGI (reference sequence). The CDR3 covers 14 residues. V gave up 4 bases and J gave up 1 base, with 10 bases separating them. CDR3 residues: CASSLGNRNTEAFF. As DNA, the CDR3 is TGTGCCAGCAGTTTAGGGAACAGGAACACTGAAGCTTTCTTT.

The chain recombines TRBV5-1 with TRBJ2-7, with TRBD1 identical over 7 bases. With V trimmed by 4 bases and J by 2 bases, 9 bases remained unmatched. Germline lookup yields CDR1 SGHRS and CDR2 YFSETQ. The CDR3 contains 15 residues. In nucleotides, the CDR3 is TGCGCCAGCAGCCTCGGACAGGTCGACGCCTACGAGCAGTACTTC. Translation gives CASSLGQVDAYEQYF.

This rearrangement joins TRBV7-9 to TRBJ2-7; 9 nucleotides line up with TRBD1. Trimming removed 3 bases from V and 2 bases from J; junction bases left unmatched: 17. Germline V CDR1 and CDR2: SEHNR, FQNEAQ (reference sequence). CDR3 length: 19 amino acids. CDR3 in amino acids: CASSFGISGDRVGTYEQYF. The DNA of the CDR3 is TGTGCCAGCAGCTTTGGCATCTCGGGGGACAGGGTTGGGACCTACGAGCAGTACTTC.

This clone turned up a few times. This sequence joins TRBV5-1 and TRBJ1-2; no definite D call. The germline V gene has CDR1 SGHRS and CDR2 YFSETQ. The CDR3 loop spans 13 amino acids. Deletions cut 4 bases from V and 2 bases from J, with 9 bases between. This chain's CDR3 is CASSGQLNYGYTF. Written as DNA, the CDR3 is TGCGCCAGCAGCGGGCAGCTAAACTATGGCTACACCTTC.

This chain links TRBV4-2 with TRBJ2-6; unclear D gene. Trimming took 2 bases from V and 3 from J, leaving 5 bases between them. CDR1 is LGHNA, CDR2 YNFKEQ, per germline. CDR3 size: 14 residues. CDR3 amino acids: CASSQFDGANVLTF. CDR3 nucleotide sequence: TGTGCCAGCAGCCAATTCGATGGGGCCAACGTCCTGACTTTC.

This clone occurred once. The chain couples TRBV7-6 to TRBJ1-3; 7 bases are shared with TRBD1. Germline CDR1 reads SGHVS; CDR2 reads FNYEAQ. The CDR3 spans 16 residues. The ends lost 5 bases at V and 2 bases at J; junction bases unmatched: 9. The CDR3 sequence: CASSGTAPGAGNTIYF. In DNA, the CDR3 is TGTGCCAGCAGCGGGACAGCACCCGGAGCTGGAAACACCATATATTTT.

The CDR3, as DNA: TGTGCCAGCAGTCGGGCGGGAGTCAGGGTCCACGAGCAGTACTTC. As protein: CASSRAGVRVHEQYF. The chain carries TRBV28 and TRBJ2-7; 7 nucleotides agree with TRBD2. J lost 5 bases, V lost 5 bases, and 12 bases had no gene match. The CDR3 spans 15 residues. The germline CDR1 and CDR2 sequences are MDHEN and SYDVKM.

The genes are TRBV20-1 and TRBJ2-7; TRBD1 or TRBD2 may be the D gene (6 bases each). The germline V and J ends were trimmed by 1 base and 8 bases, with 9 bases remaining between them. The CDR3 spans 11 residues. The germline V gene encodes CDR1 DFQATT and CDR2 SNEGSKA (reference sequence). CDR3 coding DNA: TGCAGTGCTAGAGGAGGGGGGAAGCAGTACTTC. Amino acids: CSARGGGKQYF.

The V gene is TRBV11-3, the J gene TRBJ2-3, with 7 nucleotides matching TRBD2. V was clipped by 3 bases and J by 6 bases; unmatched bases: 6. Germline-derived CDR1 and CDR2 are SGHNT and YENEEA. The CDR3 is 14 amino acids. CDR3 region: CASSLGRGPDTQYF. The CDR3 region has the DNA TGTGCCAGCAGCTTGGGGAGGGGTCCCGATACGCAGTATTTT.

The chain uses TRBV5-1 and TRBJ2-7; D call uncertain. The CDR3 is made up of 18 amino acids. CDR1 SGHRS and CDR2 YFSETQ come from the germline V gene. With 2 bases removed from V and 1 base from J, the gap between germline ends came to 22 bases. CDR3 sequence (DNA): TGCGCCAGCAGCTTAAGATCCCGCACCCGCCTGGCGTCCTACGAGCAGTACTTC. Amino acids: CASSLRSRTRLASYEQYF. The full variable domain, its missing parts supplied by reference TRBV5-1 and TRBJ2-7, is KAGVTQTPRYLIKTRGQQVTLSCSPISGHRSVSWYQQTPGQGLQFLFEYFSETQRNKGNFPGRFSGRQFSNSRSEMNVSTLELGDSALYLCASSLRSRTRLASYEQYFGPGTRLTVT.

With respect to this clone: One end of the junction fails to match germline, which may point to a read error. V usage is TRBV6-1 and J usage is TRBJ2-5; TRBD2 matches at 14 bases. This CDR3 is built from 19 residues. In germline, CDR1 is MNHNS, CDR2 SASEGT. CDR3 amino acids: CAGSESGLAGAVTLETQYF. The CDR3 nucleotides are TGTGCCGGCAGTGAATCGGGACTAGCGGGAGCGGTGACGTTGGAGACCCAGTACTTC.

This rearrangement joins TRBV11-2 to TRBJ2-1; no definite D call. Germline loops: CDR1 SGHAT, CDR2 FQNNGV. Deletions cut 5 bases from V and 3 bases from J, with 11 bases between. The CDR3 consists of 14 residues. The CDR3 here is CASSLQHGYNEQFF. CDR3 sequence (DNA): TGTGCCAGCAGCCTTCAACACGGCTACAATGAGCAGTTCTTC. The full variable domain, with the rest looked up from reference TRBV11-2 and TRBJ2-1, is EAGVAQSPRYKIIEKRQSVAFWCNPISGHATLYWYQQILGQGPKLLIQFQNNGVVDDSQLPKDRFSAERLKGVDSTLKIQPAKLEDSAVYLCASSLQHGYNEQFFGPGTRLTVL.

In nucleotides, the CDR3 is TGTGCCAGCAGTTACCCGGGACAGGCACCGGATGGCTACACCTTC. Protein product: CASSYPGQAPDGYTF. The chain employs TRBV7-9 and TRBJ1-2; 8 nucleotides align to TRBD1. Germline assignment: CDR1 SEHNR and CDR2 FQNEAQ (reference sequence). V shed 6 bases and J 6 bases; nucleotides not matched to a gene: 12. The CDR3 has 15 residues.

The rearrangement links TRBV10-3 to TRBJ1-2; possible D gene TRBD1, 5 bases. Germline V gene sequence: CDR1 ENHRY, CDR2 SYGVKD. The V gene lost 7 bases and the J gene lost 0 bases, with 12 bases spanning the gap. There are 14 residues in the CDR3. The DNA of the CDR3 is TGTGCCATCAAGGCAGCGGACACTAACTATGGCTACACCTTC. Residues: CAIKAADTNYGYTF.

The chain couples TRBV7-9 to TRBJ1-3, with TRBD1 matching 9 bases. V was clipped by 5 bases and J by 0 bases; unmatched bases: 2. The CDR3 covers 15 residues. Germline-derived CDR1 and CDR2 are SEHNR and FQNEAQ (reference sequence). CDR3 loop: CASSPQGASGNTIYF. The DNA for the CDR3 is TGTGCCAGCAGCCCACAGGGGGCCTCTGGAAACACCATATATTTT.

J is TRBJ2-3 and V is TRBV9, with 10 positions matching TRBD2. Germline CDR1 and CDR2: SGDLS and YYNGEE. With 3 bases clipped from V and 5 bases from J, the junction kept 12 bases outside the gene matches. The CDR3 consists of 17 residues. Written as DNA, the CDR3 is TGTGCCAGCAGCGCCCTGGGGGCTAGCGGGAGTGGAGATACGCAGTATTTT. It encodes CASSALGASGSGDTQYF.

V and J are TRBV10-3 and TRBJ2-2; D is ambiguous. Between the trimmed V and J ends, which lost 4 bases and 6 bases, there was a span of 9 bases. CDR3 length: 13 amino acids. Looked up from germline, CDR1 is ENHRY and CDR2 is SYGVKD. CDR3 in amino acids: CAISGGTSGELFF. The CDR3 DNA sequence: TGTGCCATCAGTGGGGGAACTTCCGGGGAGCTGTTTTTT.

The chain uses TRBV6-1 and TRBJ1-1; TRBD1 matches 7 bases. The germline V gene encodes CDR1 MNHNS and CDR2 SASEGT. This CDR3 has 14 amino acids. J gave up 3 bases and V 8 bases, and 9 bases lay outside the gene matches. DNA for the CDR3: TGTGCCAGCTGTAGGGGGCGCTCGGACACTGAAGCTTTCTTT. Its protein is CASCRGRSDTEAFF.

This CDR3 is CAWTRQGAEKLFF. The CDR3 DNA is TGTGCCTGGACCCGCCAGGGGGCCGAAAAACTGTTTTTT. The gene calls are TRBV30 and TRBJ1-4; 8 bases are shared with TRBD1. The CDR3 covers 13 residues. V lost 4 bases to trimming and J lost 8 bases; unmatched junction nucleotides: 6. Germline V CDR1 and CDR2: GTSNPN, SVGIG (reference sequence).

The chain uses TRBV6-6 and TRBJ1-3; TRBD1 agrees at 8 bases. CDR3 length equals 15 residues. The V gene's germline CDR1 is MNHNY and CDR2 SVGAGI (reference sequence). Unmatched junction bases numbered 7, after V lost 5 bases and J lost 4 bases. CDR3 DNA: TGTGCCAGCAGTCGCGGACAGGGAGGGGGAAACACCATATATTTT. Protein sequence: CASSRGQGGGNTIYF.

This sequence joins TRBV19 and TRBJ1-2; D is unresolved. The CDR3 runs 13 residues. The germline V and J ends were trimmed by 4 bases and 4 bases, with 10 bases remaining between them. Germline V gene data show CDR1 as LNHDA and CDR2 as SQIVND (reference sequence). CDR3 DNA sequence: TGTGCCAGTAGTACTGGGCGAGCCTATGGCTACACCTTC. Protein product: CASSTGRAYGYTF.

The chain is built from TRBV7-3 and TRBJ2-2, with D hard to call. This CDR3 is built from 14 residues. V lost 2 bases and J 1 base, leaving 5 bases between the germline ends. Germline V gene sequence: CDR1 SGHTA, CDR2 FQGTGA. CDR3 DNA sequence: TGTGCCAGCAGCTTATTGAAGAACACCGGGGAGCTGTTTTTT. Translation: CASSLLKNTGELFF.

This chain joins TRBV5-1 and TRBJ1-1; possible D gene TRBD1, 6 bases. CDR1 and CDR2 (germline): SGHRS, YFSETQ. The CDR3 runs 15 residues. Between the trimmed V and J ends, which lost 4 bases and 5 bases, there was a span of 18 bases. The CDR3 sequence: CASSGGAGRRTEAFF. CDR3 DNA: TGCGCCAGCAGCGGGGGCGCGGGGCGGCGAACTGAAGCTTTCTTT.

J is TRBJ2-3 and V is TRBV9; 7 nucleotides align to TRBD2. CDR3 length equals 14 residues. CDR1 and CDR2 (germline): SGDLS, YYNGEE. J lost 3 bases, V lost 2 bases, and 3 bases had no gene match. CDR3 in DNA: TGTGCCAGCAGCGTCCCCGGGAGGACAGATACGCAGTATTTT. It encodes CASSVPGRTDTQYF. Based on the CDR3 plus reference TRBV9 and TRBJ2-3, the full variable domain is DSGVTQTPKHLITATGQRVTLRCSPRSGDLSVYWYQQSLDQGLQFLIQYYNGEERAKGNILERFSAQQFPDLHSELNLSSLELGDSALYFCASSVPGRTDTQYFGPGTRLTVL.